A single sample is the source of the 13 T cell receptor beta chains below, sequenced in a study of T cell responses to AZD1222 COVID-19 vaccine listed by TCRdb under 2021. The time point label, as the study defines it: baseline before first vaccination. The receptor library was made with the immunoSEQ multiplex PCR assay. The table comes from immuneACCESS by way of TCRdb, which keeps in-frame sequences with V and J called. Part of the clones is missing from these tables; in studies checked, under half for an unresolved V gene and the rest for unknown reasons. The sample has about 150,000 clones on record, around nine tenths of them singletons. The biggest ten clones account for roughly 1.9% of the sample. Sequenced material: peripheral blood, taken on day 0 of AZD1222 vaccination. The receptors stem from an adult in good health.

This clone was recorded once. This CDR3 is CASRGLQETQYF. The CDR3 DNA follows: TGTGCCAGCAGGGGGCTCCAAGAGACCCAGTACTTC. This chain connects TRBV27 to TRBJ2-5; possible D gene TRBD1, 5 bases. The V end was cut by 6 bases, the J end by 1 base, with 6 bases between. The CDR3 extends over 12 amino acids. Germline V lookup: CDR1 MNHEY, CDR2 SMNVEV (reference sequence).

The V gene is TRBV7-3, the J gene TRBJ2-1; 7 bases agree with TRBD2. The V gene end was trimmed by 2 bases and the J gene end by 1 base; junction bases not matched to a gene: 2. CDR1 SGHTA and CDR2 FQGTGA come from the germline V gene. The length of the CDR3 is 15 residues. CDR3 residues: CASSLDSGSYNEQFF. CDR3 coding DNA: TGTGCCAGCAGCTTAGATAGCGGGTCCTACAATGAGCAGTTCTTC.

The CDR3 DNA reads as TGTGCCAGCAGCTTAAGTGCGGCCGGTGAGCAGTTCTTC. This encodes CASSLSAAGEQFF. V and J are TRBV7-3 and TRBJ2-1; D not resolved. The CDR3 covers 13 residues. The V gene lost 1 base and the J gene lost 9 bases, with 10 bases spanning the gap. Germline V gene lookup returns CDR1 SGHTA and CDR2 FQGTGA. The variable domain in full, with the rest retrieved from reference TRBV7-3 and TRBJ2-1, is GAGVSQTPSNKVTEKGKYVELRCDPISGHTALYWYRQSLGQGPEFLIYFQGTGAADDSGLPNDRFFAVRPEGSVSTLKIQRTERGDSAVYLCASSLSAAGEQFFGPGTRLTVL.

The V gene is TRBV24-1, the J gene TRBJ2-1, with 12 bases lining up with TRBD1. This CDR3 has 16 residues. Germline V gene data show CDR1 as KGHDR and CDR2 as SFDVKD. Unmatched junction bases numbered 11, after V lost 6 bases and J lost 9 bases. The CDR3 region is CATSTPGQGAIGEQFF. The CDR3 DNA reads TGTGCCACCAGTACACCGGGACAGGGGGCTATCGGTGAGCAGTTCTTC.

The chain has TRBV7-9 and TRBJ2-3; TRBD1 matches at 9 bases. The V gene's germline CDR1 is SEHNR and CDR2 FQNEAQ (reference sequence). The junction had 12 bases not matched to a gene; V was cut back by 4 bases and J by 4 bases. The CDR3 length is 17 residues. The CDR3 loop reads CASSYYRRTGVPDTQYF. The CDR3 DNA reads TGTGCCAGCAGCTATTACCGGAGGACAGGGGTCCCAGATACGCAGTATTTT.

The J gene is TRBJ2-1, the V gene TRBV4-3, with TRBD2 identical over 8 bases. The CDR3 contains 16 residues. Germline-derived CDR1 and CDR2 are LGHNA and YSLEER. V lost 0 bases to trimming and J lost 7 bases; unmatched junction nucleotides: 8. CDR3 sequence: CASSQDEAGVWNEQFF. The DNA of the CDR3 is TGCGCCAGCAGCCAAGATGAAGCGGGAGTGTGGAATGAGCAGTTCTTC.

The V call is TRBV4-3, the J call TRBJ2-7, with D tentatively TRBD1 (7 bases). V gave up 1 base and J gave up 5 bases, with 15 bases separating them. The germline V gene has CDR1 LGHNA and CDR2 YSLEER. The CDR3 has 15 amino acids. CDR3 protein: CASSQGGRGDDEQYF. The CDR3, as DNA: TGCGCCAGCAGCCAAGGAGGCAGGGGGGATGACGAGCAGTACTTC.

The V and J genes are TRBV19 and TRBJ1-1; D uncertain. CDR1 is LNHDA, CDR2 SQIVND, per germline (reference sequence). Trimming took 2 bases from V and 0 from J, leaving 10 bases between them. CDR3 length equals 15 residues. In nucleotides, the CDR3 is TGTGCCAGTAGTATAAACCCCAGGCTGAACACTGAAGCTTTCTTT. It codes for CASSINPRLNTEAFF.

The chain has TRBV29-1 and TRBJ1-5, with D unresolved. V was clipped by 4 bases and J by 6 bases, with 4 bases between them. Germline CDR1 reads SQVTM; CDR2 reads ANQGSEA. This CDR3 spans 10 amino acids. The CDR3 sequence is CSVAGQPQHF. The CDR3 bases are TGCAGCGTTGCAGGTCAGCCCCAGCATTTT.

The V call is TRBV19, the J call TRBJ1-1, with 9 bases fitting TRBD1. CDR3 size: 13 residues. V trimming: 4 bases; J trimming: 9 bases; junction bases outside the gene matches: 6. Germline V CDR1 and CDR2: LNHDA, SQIVND (reference sequence). The chain's CDR3 is CASSTRDRVQAFF. The DNA of the CDR3 is TGTGCCAGTAGTACCCGGGACAGGGTTCAAGCTTTCTTT.

The chain employs TRBV13 and TRBJ2-1, with a possible D match to TRBD2 (7 bases). CDR3 length: 16 amino acids. V lost 1 base and J 6 bases, leaving 16 bases between the germline ends. In germline, CDR1 is PRHDT, CDR2 FYEKMQ (reference sequence). CDR3 coding DNA: TGTGCCAGCAGCTTAGAGGGAGGGGGACGGGGCAATGAGCAGTTCTTC. It is translated as CASSLEGGGRGNEQFF.

The chain combines TRBV6-5 with TRBJ2-3, with 9 bases that match TRBD2. Trimming removed 10 bases from V and 2 bases from J; junction bases left unmatched: 7. This CDR3 region has 14 residues. In germline, CDR1 is MNHEY, CDR2 SVGAGI. In DNA form, the CDR3 reads TGTGCCACCAGACTAGCGGAGACCACAGATACGCAGTATTTT. Residues: CATRLAETTDTQYF.

The chain couples TRBV5-8 to TRBJ1-5; no firm D call. Looked up from germline, CDR1 is SGHTS and CDR2 is YDEGEE. V was shortened by 2 bases and J by 4 bases, with 19 bases between the two germline ends. The CDR3 has 17 amino acids. The CDR3 DNA reads as TGTGCCAGCAGCTTCAGCCCAGAGCGGGCGAGGAATCAGCCCCAGCATTTT. It specifies CASSFSPERARNQPQHF.